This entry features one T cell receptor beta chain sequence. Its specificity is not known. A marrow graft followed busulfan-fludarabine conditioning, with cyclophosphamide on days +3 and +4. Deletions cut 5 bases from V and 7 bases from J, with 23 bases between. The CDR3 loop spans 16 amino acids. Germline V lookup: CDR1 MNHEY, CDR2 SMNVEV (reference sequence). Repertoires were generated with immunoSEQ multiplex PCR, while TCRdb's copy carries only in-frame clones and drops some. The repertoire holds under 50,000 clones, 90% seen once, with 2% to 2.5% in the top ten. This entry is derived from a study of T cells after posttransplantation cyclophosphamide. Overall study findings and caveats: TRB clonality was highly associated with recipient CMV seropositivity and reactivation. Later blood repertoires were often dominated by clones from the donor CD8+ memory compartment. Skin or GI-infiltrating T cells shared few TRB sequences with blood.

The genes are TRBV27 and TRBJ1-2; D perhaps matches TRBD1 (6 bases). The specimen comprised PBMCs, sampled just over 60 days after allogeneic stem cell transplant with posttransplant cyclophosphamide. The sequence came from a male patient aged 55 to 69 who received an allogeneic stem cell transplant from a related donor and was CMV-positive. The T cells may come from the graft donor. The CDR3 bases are TGTGCCAGCAGTGAGGGTATTGGGGGCGCAAGGTCTGGCTACACCTTC. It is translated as CASSEGIGGARSGYTF.